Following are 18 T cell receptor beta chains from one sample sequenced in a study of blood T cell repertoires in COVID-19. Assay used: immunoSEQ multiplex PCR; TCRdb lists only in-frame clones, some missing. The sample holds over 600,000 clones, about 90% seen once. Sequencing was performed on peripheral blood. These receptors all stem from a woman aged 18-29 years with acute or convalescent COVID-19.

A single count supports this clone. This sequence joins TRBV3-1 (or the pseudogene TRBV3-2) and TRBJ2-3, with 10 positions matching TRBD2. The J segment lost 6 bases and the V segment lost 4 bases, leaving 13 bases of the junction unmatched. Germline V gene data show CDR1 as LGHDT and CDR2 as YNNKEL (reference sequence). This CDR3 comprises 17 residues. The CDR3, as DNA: TGTGCCAGCAGCCCCCGGGGTAGCGGGGGGCTCCTGGATACGCAGTATTTT. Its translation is CASSPRGSGGLLDTQYF.

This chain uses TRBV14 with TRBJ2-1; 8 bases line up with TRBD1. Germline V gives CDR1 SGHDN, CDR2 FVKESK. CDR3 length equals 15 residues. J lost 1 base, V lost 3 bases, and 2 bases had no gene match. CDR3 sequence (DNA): TGTGCCAGCAGCCAGACAGGGGAATCCTACAATGAGCAGTTCTTC. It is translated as CASSQTGESYNEQFF.

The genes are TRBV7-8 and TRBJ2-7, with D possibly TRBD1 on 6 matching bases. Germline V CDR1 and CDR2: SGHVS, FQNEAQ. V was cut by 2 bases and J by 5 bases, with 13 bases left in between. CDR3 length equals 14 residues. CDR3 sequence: CASSLSTGSHEQYF. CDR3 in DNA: TGTGCCAGCAGCTTATCTACAGGGAGCCACGAGCAGTACTTC. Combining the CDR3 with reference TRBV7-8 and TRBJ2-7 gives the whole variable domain GAGVSQSPRYKVAKRGQDVALRCDPISGHVSLFWYQQALGQGPEFLTYFQNEAQLDKSGLPSDRFFAERPEGSVSTLKIQRTQQEDSAVYLCASSLSTGSHEQYFGPGTRLTVT.

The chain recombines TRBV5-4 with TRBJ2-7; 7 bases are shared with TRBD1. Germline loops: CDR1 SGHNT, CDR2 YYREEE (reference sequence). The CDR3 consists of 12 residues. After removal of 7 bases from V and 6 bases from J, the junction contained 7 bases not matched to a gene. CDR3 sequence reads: CASQRTGGEQYF. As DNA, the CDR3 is TGTGCCAGCCAGCGGACAGGAGGCGAGCAGTACTTC.

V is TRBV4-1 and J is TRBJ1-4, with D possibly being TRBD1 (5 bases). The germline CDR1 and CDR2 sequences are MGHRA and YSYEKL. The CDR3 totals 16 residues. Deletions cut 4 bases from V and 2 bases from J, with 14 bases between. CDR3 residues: CASSRAEGATNEKLFF. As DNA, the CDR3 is TGCGCCAGCAGCCGCGCAGAAGGGGCGACTAATGAAAAACTGTTTTTT.

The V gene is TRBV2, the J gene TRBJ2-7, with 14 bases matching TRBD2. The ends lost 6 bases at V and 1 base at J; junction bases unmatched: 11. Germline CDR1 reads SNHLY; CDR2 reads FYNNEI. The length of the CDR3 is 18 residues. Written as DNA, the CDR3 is TGTGCCAGCAGCGTCTGGGGACTAGCGGGGGTTCTATCCTACGAGCAGTACTTC. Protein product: CASSVWGLAGVLSYEQYF.

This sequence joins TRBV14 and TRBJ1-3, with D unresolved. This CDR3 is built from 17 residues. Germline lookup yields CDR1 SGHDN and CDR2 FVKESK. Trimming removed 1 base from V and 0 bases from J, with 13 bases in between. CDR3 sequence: CASSQAVQARSGNTIYF. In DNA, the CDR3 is TGTGCCAGCAGCCAAGCAGTTCAGGCTCGCTCTGGAAACACCATATATTTT.

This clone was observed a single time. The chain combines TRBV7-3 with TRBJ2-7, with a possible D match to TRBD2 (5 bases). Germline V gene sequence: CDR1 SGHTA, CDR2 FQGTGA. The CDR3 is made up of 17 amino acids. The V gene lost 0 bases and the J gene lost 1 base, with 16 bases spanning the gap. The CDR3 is CASSLTTQRTKSYEQYF. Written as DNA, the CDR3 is TGTGCCAGCAGCTTAACGACCCAGCGGACCAAATCCTACGAGCAGTACTTC.

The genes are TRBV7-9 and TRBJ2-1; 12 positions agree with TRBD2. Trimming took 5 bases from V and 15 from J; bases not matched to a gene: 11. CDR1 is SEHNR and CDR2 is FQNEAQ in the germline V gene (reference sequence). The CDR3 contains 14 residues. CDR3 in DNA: TGTGCCAGCAGCGCGACTAGCGGGGGCCAACGGGGGTTCTTC. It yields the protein CASSATSGGQRGFF.

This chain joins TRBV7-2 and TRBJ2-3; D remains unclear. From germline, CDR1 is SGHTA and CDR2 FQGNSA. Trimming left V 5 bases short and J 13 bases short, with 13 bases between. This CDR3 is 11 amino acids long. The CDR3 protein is CASSGTVRKYF. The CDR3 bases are TGTGCCAGCAGCGGTACGGTACGCAAGTATTTT.

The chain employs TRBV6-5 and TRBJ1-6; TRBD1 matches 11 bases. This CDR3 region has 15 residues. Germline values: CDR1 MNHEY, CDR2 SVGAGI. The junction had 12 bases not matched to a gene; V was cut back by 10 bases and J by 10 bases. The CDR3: CATRGGQGESSPLHF. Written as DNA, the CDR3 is TGTGCCACCCGGGGGGGACAGGGGGAATCCTCACCCCTCCACTTT.

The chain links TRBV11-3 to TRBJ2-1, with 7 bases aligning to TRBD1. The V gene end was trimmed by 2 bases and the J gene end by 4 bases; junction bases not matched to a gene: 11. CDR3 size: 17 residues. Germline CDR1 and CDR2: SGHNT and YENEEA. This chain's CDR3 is CASSLSPPGGFYNEQFF. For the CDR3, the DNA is TGTGCCAGCAGCTTAAGTCCGCCAGGGGGTTTTTACAATGAGCAGTTCTTC. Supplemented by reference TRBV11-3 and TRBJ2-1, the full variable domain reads EAGVVQSPRYKIIEKKQPVAFWCNPISGHNTLYWYLQNLGQGPELLIRYENEEAVDDSQLPKDRFSAERLKGVDSTLKIQPAELGDSAVYLCASSLSPPGGFYNEQFFGPGTRLTVL.

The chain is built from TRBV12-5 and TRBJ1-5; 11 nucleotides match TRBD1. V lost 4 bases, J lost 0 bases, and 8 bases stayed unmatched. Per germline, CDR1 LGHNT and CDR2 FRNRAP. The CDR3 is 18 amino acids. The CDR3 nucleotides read TGTGCTAGTGGTTCCTGGACAGGGGGCCTTGATAGCAATCAGCCCCAGCATTTT. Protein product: CASGSWTGGLDSNQPQHF. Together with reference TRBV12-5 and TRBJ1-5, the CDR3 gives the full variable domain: DARVTQTPRHKVTEMGQEVTMRCQPILGHNTVFWYRQTMMQGLELLAYFRNRAPLDDSGMPKDRFSAEMPDATLATLKIQPSEPRDSAVYFCASGSWTGGLDSNQPQHFGDGTRLSIL.

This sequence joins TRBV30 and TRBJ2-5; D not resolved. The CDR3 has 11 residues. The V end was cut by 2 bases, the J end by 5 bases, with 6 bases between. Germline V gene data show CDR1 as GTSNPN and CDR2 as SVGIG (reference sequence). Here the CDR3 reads CAWSYGETQYF. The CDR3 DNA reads TGTGCCTGGAGTTATGGCGAGACCCAGTACTTC.

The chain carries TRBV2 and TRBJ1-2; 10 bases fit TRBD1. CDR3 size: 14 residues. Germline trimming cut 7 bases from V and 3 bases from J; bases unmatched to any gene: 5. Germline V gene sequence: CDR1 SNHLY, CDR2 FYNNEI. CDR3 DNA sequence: TGTGCCAGCACGACAGGGGGCAAGGACTATGGCTACACCTTC. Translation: CASTTGGKDYGYTF.

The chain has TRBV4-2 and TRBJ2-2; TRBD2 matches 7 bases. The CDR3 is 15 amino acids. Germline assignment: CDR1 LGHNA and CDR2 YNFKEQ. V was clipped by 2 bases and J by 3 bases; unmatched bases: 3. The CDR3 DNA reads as TGTGCCAGCAGCCAATACGGGGGGTACACCGGGGAGCTGTTTTTT. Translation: CASSQYGGYTGELFF.

The chain's CDR3 is CASSETTGQGQPQHF. The CDR3 DNA follows: TGTGCCAGCAGTGAAACAACAGGGCAGGGTCAGCCCCAGCATTTT. The rearrangement joins TRBV6-1 to TRBJ1-5; D perhaps matches TRBD1 (6 bases). V lost 2 bases, J lost 6 bases, and 14 bases lay in between. The CDR3 runs 15 residues. CDR1 is MNHNS and CDR2 is SASEGT in the germline V gene.

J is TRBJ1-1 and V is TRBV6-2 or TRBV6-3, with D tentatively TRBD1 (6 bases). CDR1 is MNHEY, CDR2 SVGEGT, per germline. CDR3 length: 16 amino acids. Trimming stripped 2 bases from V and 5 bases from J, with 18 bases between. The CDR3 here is CASSYADRSWGTEAFF. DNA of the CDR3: TGTGCCAGCAGTTACGCCGACAGGTCCTGGGGGACTGAAGCTTTCTTT.